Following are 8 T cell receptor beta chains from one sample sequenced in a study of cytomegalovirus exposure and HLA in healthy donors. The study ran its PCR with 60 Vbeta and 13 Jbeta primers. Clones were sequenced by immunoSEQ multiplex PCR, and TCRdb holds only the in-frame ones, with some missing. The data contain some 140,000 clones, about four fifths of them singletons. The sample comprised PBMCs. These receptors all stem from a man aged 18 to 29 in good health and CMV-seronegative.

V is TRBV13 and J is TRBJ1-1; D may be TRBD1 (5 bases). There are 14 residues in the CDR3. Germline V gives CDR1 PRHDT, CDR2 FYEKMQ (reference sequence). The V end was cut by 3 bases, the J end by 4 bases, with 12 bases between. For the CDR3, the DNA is TGTGCCAGCAGCTTGAAAGGGGTGACCACTGAAGCTTTCTTT. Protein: CASSLKGVTTEAFF.

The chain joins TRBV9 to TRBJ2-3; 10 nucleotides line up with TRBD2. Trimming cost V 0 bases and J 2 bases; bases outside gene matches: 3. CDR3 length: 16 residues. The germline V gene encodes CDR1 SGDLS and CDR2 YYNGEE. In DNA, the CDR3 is TGTGCCAGCAGCGTAGATCTAGCGGGGGCCACAGATACGCAGTATTTT. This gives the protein CASSVDLAGATDTQYF.

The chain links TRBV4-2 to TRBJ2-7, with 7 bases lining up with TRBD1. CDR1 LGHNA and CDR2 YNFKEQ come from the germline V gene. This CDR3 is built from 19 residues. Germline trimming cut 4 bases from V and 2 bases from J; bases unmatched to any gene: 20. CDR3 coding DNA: TGTGCCAGCAGCCCCCAGAATCCCAGACAGGGAATATGGACCTACGAGCAGTACTTC. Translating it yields CASSPQNPRQGIWTYEQYF.

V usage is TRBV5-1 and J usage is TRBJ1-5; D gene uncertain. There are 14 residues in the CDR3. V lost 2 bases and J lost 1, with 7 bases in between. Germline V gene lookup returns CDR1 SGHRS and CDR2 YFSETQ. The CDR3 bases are TGCGCCAGCAGCTTTGGCGGAAGCAATCAGCCCCAGCATTTT. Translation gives CASSFGGSNQPQHF.

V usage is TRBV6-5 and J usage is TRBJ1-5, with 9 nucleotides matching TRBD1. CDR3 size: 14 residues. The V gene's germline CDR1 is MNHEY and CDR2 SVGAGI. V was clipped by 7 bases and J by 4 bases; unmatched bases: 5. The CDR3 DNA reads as TGTGCCAGCACTACCGGGACAGGGAATCAGCCCCAGCATTTT. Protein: CASTTGTGNQPQHF.

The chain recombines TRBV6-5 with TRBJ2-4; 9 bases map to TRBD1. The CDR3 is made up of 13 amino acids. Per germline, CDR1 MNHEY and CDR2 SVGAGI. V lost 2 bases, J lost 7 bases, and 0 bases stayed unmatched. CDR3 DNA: TGTGCCAGCAGTTACGACAGGGGGAACATTCAGTACTTC. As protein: CASSYDRGNIQYF.

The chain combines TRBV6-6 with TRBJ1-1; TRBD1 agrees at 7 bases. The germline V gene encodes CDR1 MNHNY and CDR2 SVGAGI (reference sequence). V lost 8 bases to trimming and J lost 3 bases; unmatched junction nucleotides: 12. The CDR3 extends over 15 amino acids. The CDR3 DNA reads TGTGCCAGCGGACCCCTGACAGGGAAGGACACTGAAGCTTTCTTT. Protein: CASGPLTGKDTEAFF.

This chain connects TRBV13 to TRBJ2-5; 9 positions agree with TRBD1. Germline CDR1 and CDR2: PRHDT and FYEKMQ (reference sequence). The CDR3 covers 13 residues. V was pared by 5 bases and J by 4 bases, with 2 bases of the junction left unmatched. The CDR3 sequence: CASSKDRGETQYF. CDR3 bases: TGTGCCAGCAGCAAGGACAGGGGAGAGACCCAGTACTTC.